The TCR beta chain under discussion was sequenced for a study of shared clonotypes between healthy human individuals (dated by TCRdb to 2020 to 2021). Looking at the study overall: The cohort comprised a couple of women and a few men aged 18 to 49 years. To increase sequencing depth and limit assay-specific biases, different laboratories used diverse techniques to prepare libraries and sequence TCR repertoires. To estimate repertoire size and how much clonotypes are shared between individuals, the study performed deep sequencing of blood TCR repertoires from 4 to 6 healthy adults. Each donor's leukapheresis produced roughly between roughly 0.94 and 9.5 billion PBMCs. For each donor, three plates each were used for CD4 naive and CD4 memory, two plates were used for CD8 naive, and one plate was used for CD8 memory. General findings and caveats noted by the study authors: Compared with non-shared clonotypes, clonotypes shared by all four sorted-subset donors had higher generation probabilities. Sampling was restricted to blood, and TCR repertoires in tissues likely differ from the TCR repertoires found in blood. Because the study included only a small number of donors, the genetic and exposure-history diversity represented was limited. Pairwise subsampling led to the expectation that sequencing depth would affect the degree of clonotype sharing among donors. Even with the large sequencing depth, rarefaction of the sorted-subset datasets indicated that sequencing was incomplete. Roughly 5% of naive CD4, 3.5% of naive CD8, roughly 2.4% of memory CD4, and around 0.42% of memory CD8 clonotypes were shared across a few donors. Larger estimated clonotype richness was generally found for naive subsets than for memory subsets.

Concerning this clone itself: Its antigen is still unknown. Base qualities are not at hand, and no much larger clone is one base apart.

Per the germline V gene (reference sequence), GTSNPN is the CDR1 and SVGIG is the CDR2. There are 15 amino acids in the CDR3, from cysteine to phenylalanine inclusive. Kept here is only the CDR3 DNA, which spans 45 bases and is read in frame from base 1. Trimming costs V 3 bases and J 0 bases, and their ends lie 11 bases apart. Using the deep immunoSEQ assay, TCR CDR3 regions were amplified from genomic DNA by multiplex PCR. For each cell subset, the extracted genomic DNA was distributed evenly across all wells of several immunoSEQ 96-well plates, and each plate served as one replicate. For sorted subsets, roughly 200 ng genomic DNA, equal to tens of thousands of T cell genomes, was loaded into each replicate PCR. Purified libraries were quantified with a Qubit 3.0 fluorometer, sized on a Bioanalyzer 2100, and re-quantified with the KAPA Library Quantification kit. Each immunoSEQ 96-well plate was sequenced on its own single-read 150-cycle Illumina NextSeq 550 flow cell. Regarding the original processing steps: Because the immunoSEQ output included only junctional sequences and no quality scores, the filtering could not be the same as the filtering used for full-length reads. To assign V/J genes and CDR3, sequences were annotated using PyIR, a Python wrapper for IgBLAST v1.9, with IMGT germline references. Reads were removed for weak V/J assignments (E-value above 1e-6), missing CDR3, stop codons, out-of-frame junctions, or ambiguous translated residues. A V3J clonotype was defined by an identical inferred V gene, J gene, and CDR3 amino acid sequence. Percentage overlap between repertoires was calculated by dividing the number of shared unique clonotypes by the size of the smaller repertoire. Repertoire richness was assessed with RTK rarefaction, the Chao1 estimator, and Recon v2.1 estimates of unobserved clonotypes. OLGA was used to compute generation probabilities for all TCRbeta clonotypes that the gDNA method yielded from a few donors. TCRdb stores this immuneACCESS table with in-frame sequences only. Part of the clones is absent; in the studies checked, under half of the shortfall reflects unresolved V genes, and no reason is known for the rest. V and J calls and clone size are copied from that table; D and trimming were computed from the DNA. This sample gives more than 850,000 clones in total; roughly 74% of them show up just once. The ten top clones hold roughly 0.56% of the sample.

The donors were healthy, HIV-negative adults who had no recently reported acute infections or vaccinations. Only Caucasian adults living in Nashville, Tennessee, USA were represented among the donors. CD4+ T cells were enriched by magnetic negative selection, after which naive cells were positively selected on CD45RA and the negative fraction was taken as the memory subset. Blood was collected by leukapheresis, and PBMCs were isolated by Ficoll-Histopaque density gradient centrifugation and then cryopreserved in liquid nitrogen vapor phase. Purity and quantity of every magnetically sorted T cell population were checked by analytical flow cytometry. Genomic DNA was isolated from every sorted fraction and measured by UV absorbance on a Nanodrop 2000c.

The chain is made from TRBV30 and TRBJ1-4; no D gene can be assigned with confidence. Sequencing was carried out using memory CD4+ T cells from PBMCs. This specimen's cell subset or site label, interpreted: CD45RA-negative fraction. The clonotype originates from a man between 18 and 29 years old in good health. Some clones in this sample may be carry-over from other donors' samples. The CDR3 has the sequence CAWRYWGATNEKLFF. The nucleotide sequence reads as follows: TGTGCCTGGAGGTATTGGGGAGCAACTAATGAAAAACTGTTTTTT. The full variable domain, completed from the reference TRBV30 and TRBJ1-4 proteins outside the CDR3, reads SQTIHQWPATLVQPVGSPLSLECTVEGTSNPNLYWYRQAAGRGLQLLFYSVGIGQISSEVPQNLSASRPQDRQFILSSKKLLLSDSGFYLCAWRYWGATNEKLFFGSGTQLSVL.